A single sample gave rise to the 17 T cell receptor beta chains below, sequenced in a study of T cells in Graves' hyperthyroidism and ophthalmopathy (dated by TCRdb to about 2019). To prepare the library, multiplex PCR was applied. Sequencing was carried out with an Illumina HiSeq 2000. TCR beta CDR3 regions were amplified from RNA transcripts. For the first round of RT-PCR on the TCR CDR3, the HTBI primer set was used together with the Qiagen OneStep RT-PCR kit. TCRdb reprocessing: public reads trimmed at Q25 with fastp, clones called with MiXCR, in-frame beta chains kept. All rows with the same CDR3 protein become a single entry with the most common DNA and genes. Across this sample there are about 570,000 distinct CDR3 sequences, with 46% seen only once. The biggest ten clones account for 15% to 20% of the sample. Material for sequencing was peripheral blood or thyroid tissue (not recorded which). Every receptor here comes from an adult woman with Graves' disease, either hyperthyroidism or ophthalmopathy (not recorded which).

Ten or more counts support this clonotype. The rearrangement joins TRBV12-3 or TRBV12-4 to TRBJ1-5; unclear D gene. V lost 6 bases and J 4 bases, leaving 13 bases between the germline ends. This CDR3 is 14 amino acids long. CDR3 in DNA: TGTGCCAGCAGCCAATCCAGGCTAAATCAGCCCCAGCATTTT. It yields the protein CASSQSRLNQPQHF.

This clonotype was seen once. The chain combines TRBV7-3 with TRBJ1-1, with 10 nucleotides matching TRBD1. V shed 5 bases and J 1 base; nucleotides not matched to a gene: 7. Germline V gene data show CDR1 as SGHTA and CDR2 as FQGTGA. The CDR3 is made up of 16 amino acids. The CDR3 DNA follows: TGTGCCAGCAGCATCTGGACAGGGGGGAAGAACACTGAAGCTTTCTTT. Its translation is CASSIWTGGKNTEAFF.

About this clonotype: The conserved final phenylalanine or tryptophan is absent from the CDR3, which likely points to a read error. The limits of the CDR3 on the DNA are not certain, so only TCRdb's listed CDR3 is given. The V and J genes are TRBV7-6 and TRBJ1-3; TRBD1 reflects the table's D call only, with no check against the DNA. The CDR3 has 10 residues if both end residues are counted. Germline lookup yields CDR1 SGHVS and CDR2 FNYEAQ. This CDR3 reads CASSLGRVSP.

This clonotype occurred a few times. The V call is TRBV7-2, the J call TRBJ2-6; perhaps TRBD2 as D (6 bases). The CDR3 covers 19 residues. The germline V gene has CDR1 SGHTA and CDR2 FQGNSA. The V gene lost 5 bases and the J gene lost 1 base, with 21 bases spanning the gap. The CDR3 region has the DNA TGTGCCAGCAGCCAGAGTGGTGGATCGGGGGTGTCTGGGGCCAACGTCCTGACTTTC. It is translated as CASSQSGGSGVSGANVLTF.

The chain couples TRBV7-9 to TRBJ1-1; D gene unclear. The CDR3 is made up of 14 amino acids. The germline V and J ends were trimmed by 2 bases and 5 bases, with 12 bases remaining between them. Germline V gene sequence: CDR1 SEHNR, CDR2 FQNEAQ (reference sequence). CDR3 bases: TGTGCCAGCAGCTTACAGGAGACTGGGACTGAAGCTTTCTTT. Encoded protein: CASSLQETGTEAFF.

The V gene is TRBV10-3, the J gene TRBJ2-7; 9 positions agree with TRBD1. Germline CDR1 ENHRY, CDR2 SYGVKD. CDR3 length: 14 amino acids. The V and J ends lost 4 bases and 4 bases, in that order; junction bases with no gene match: 5. The CDR3 sequence is CAISGNRGPYEQYF. The CDR3 nucleotides read TGTGCCATCAGTGGAAACAGGGGGCCTTACGAGCAGTACTTC.

Of note for this clonotype: With a much larger clone just one base away, this may be a read error. J is TRBJ2-7 and V is TRBV4-3; D gene ambiguous. The CDR3 is 13 residues long. Germline V gene lookup returns CDR1 LGHNA and CDR2 YSLEER. The chain's CDR3 is CAGSQSHAYEQYF. DNA for the CDR3: TGCGCCGGCAGCCAATCCCATGCTTACGAGCAGTACTTC.

This chain connects TRBV11-2 to TRBJ2-3; D call uncertain. Germline values: CDR1 SGHAT, CDR2 FQNNGV. V was trimmed by 5 bases and J by 1 base, leaving 19 bases between them. The CDR3 totals 17 residues. The CDR3: CASSNPKVAVRTDTQYF. CDR3 nucleotides: TGTGCCAGCAGCAACCCCAAGGTGGCCGTTCGCACAGATACGCAGTATTTT.

This clonotype was seen ten or more times. The chain employs TRBV9 and TRBJ2-7, with 8 nucleotides matching TRBD1. The V gene end was trimmed by 4 bases and the J gene end by 0 bases; junction bases not matched to a gene: 6. Germline CDR1 is SGDLS and CDR2 is YYNGEE. The CDR3 loop spans 15 amino acids. CDR3 region: CASSPSGTGSYEQYF. The CDR3 DNA sequence: TGTGCCAGCAGCCCCTCCGGGACAGGCTCCTACGAGCAGTACTTC.

This clonotype was found many times. The J gene is TRBJ2-7, the V gene TRBV6-5; 9 nucleotides match TRBD1. V lost 5 bases to trimming and J lost 5 bases; unmatched junction nucleotides: 7. The CDR3 length is 14 residues. In germline, CDR1 is MNHEY, CDR2 SVGAGI. CDR3 protein: CASSEGQGSDEQYF. Here the CDR3 DNA reads TGTGCCAGCAGTGAAGGACAGGGGTCCGACGAGCAGTACTTC.

This clonotype was counted many times. The chain uses TRBV19 and TRBJ1-2; D is undetermined. Germline CDR1 and CDR2: LNHDA and SQIVND (reference sequence). This CDR3 spans 11 amino acids. CDR3 residues: CGGGRNYGYTF. The CDR3 region has the DNA TGTGGAGGAGGACGGAACTATGGCTACACCTTC.

This clonotype came up many times. This chain links TRBV28 with TRBJ1-6; 11 bases fit TRBD1. With 4 bases clipped from V and 5 bases from J, the junction kept 1 base outside the gene matches. The CDR3 has 15 residues. Germline V lookup: CDR1 MDHEN, CDR2 SYDVKM. The CDR3 sequence: CASSWTGGDNSPLHF. Here the CDR3 DNA reads TGTGCCAGCAGTTGGACAGGGGGCGATAATTCACCCCTCCACTTT.

The gene calls are TRBV14 and TRBJ1-4; a possible D gene is TRBD1 (5 bases). Per germline, CDR1 SGHDN and CDR2 FVKESK. This CDR3 region has 14 residues. Trimming removed 1 base at V and 3 bases at J, with 6 bases between. In DNA form, the CDR3 reads TGTGCCAGCAGCCAAGGACAGTCTAATGAAAAACTGTTTTTT. Translating it yields CASSQGQSNEKLFF.

This clonotype was picked up many times. The CDR3 here is CASSLRTGWGNTEAFF. The CDR3 DNA sequence: TGCGCCAGCAGCTTGCGGACAGGGTGGGGGAACACTGAAGCTTTCTTT. This chain uses TRBV5-1 with TRBJ1-1, with 8 bases fitting TRBD1. The CDR3 consists of 16 residues. The germline gives CDR1 SGHRS, CDR2 YFSETQ. V lost 1 base, J lost 1 base, and 6 bases stayed unmatched.

This clonotype was seen repeatedly, ten times or more. The rearrangement links TRBV5-4 to TRBJ2-6; 9 nucleotides match TRBD1. The CDR3 has 18 amino acids. Germline CDR1 SGHNT, CDR2 YYREEE (reference sequence). V gave up 2 bases and J gave up 0 bases; unmatched junction bases: 6. CDR3: CASSFGTGFRSGANVLTF. CDR3 in DNA: TGTGCCAGCAGCTTCGGGACAGGGTTTCGCTCTGGGGCCAACGTCCTGACTTTC.

The gene calls are TRBV29-1 and TRBJ1-1, with D perhaps TRBD1 (5 bases). V was clipped by 4 bases and J by 4 bases, with 13 bases between them. Germline assignment: CDR1 SQVTM and CDR2 ANQGSEA. The CDR3 runs 13 residues. CDR3 sequence (DNA): TGCAGCGTTGTTCCGCCTGGGGGCACTGAAGCTTTCTTT. It codes for CSVVPPGGTEAFF.

At least ten counts were recorded for this clonotype. CDR3 coding DNA: TGCAGTGCTAGGAATTCTATTCAGCCCCAGCATTTT. As protein: CSARNSIQPQHF. This chain connects TRBV20-1 to TRBJ1-5; unclear D gene. The V gene's germline CDR1 is DFQATT and CDR2 SNEGSKA (reference sequence). Trimming pared 3 bases from V and 6 bases from J, leaving 9 bases between. The CDR3 is 12 amino acids.